Each of the 32 T cell receptor beta chains below was sequenced from the same sample in a study of blood T cell repertoires in COVID-19. Repertoires were generated with immunoSEQ multiplex PCR, while TCRdb's copy carries only in-frame clones and drops some. Seen here are a few hundred thousand clones, about 87% observed once, and the top ten hold under 11%. Sequenced sample: peripheral blood. These receptors all stem from a woman in her thirties with COVID-19, enrolled during active disease.

The count of this clone is one. The chain is built from TRBV7-3 and TRBJ2-1, with 9 bases lining up with TRBD2. Germline CDR1 is SGHTA and CDR2 is FQGTGA. The V and J ends lost 5 bases and 4 bases, in that order; junction bases with no gene match: 6. This CDR3 is built from 15 residues. CDR3 residues: CASSPGTSLYNEQFF. The DNA for the CDR3 is TGTGCCAGCAGCCCCGGGACTAGCCTATACAATGAGCAGTTCTTC.

On this clone: The same CDR3 arises from other DNA sequences in this sample as well. The gene calls are TRBV12-3 or TRBV12-4 and TRBJ2-5; maybe TRBD2 (5 bases). The V end lost 4 bases, the J end lost 2 bases, and 8 bases lay between the germline ends. The CDR3 runs 13 residues. The CDR3: CASSWTVQETQYF. The CDR3 region has the DNA TGTGCCAGCAGTTGGACTGTTCAAGAGACCCAGTACTTC.

The chain recombines TRBV7-2 with TRBJ1-5; weak D call: TRBD1 (6 bases). Looked up from germline, CDR1 is SGHTA and CDR2 is FQGNSA. Deletions cut 6 bases from V and 1 base from J, with 10 bases between. There are 14 residues in the CDR3. CDR3 loop: CASRQQGSNQPQHF. As DNA, the CDR3 is TGTGCCAGCAGACAACAGGGAAGCAATCAGCCCCAGCATTTT.

The rearrangement uses TRBV5-1 and TRBJ1-3, with 9 bases fitting TRBD1. The CDR3 covers 14 residues. After removal of 4 bases from V and 7 bases from J, the junction contained 6 bases not matched to a gene. The V gene's germline CDR1 is SGHRS and CDR2 YFSETQ. The CDR3 DNA follows: TGCGCCAGCAGCCCCGGGACAGGGAAGAACACCATATATTTT. Residues: CASSPGTGKNTIYF.

V is TRBV7-9 and J is TRBJ2-7; TRBD2 matches 8 bases. Trimming removed 1 base from V and 8 bases from J; junction bases left unmatched: 10. This CDR3 comprises 15 residues. Germline CDR1 reads SEHNR; CDR2 reads FQNEAQ (reference sequence). The CDR3 DNA reads TGTGCCAGCAGCTTAGTTGGGCGGGAGGAGATACAGCAGTACTTC. Protein sequence: CASSLVGREEIQQYF.

This clone has a count of ten or more. J is TRBJ2-3 and V is TRBV4-2, with 11 positions matching TRBD1. The CDR3 is made up of 14 amino acids. Germline CDR1 and CDR2: LGHNA and YNFKEQ. After removal of 4 bases from V and 4 bases from J, the junction contained 1 base not matched to a gene. The CDR3 sequence: CASSPGQGADTQYF. The DNA for the CDR3 is TGTGCCAGCAGCCCGGGACAGGGGGCAGATACGCAGTATTTT.

CDR3 nucleotide sequence: TGTGCCAGCAGTCCTTGGGGGGAGTCGAACAATGAGCAGTTCTTC. This codes for CASSPWGESNNEQFF. The chain has TRBV28 and TRBJ2-1; D possibly corresponds to TRBD2 (6 bases). Germline V lookup: CDR1 MDHEN, CDR2 SYDVKM. The V end lost 5 bases, the J end lost 5 bases, and 16 bases lay between the germline ends. The CDR3 totals 15 residues.

V usage is TRBV2 and J usage is TRBJ2-7; D is undetermined. The CDR3 covers 13 residues. From germline, CDR1 is SNHLY and CDR2 FYNNEI. V lost 6 bases and J lost 3, with 12 bases in between. The CDR3 reads CASRNSPHYEQYF. Here the CDR3 DNA reads TGTGCCAGCAGAAACTCACCCCACTACGAGCAGTACTTC.

The chain couples TRBV30 to TRBJ2-7; perhaps TRBD2 as D (6 bases). The CDR3 spans 16 residues. The germline V and J ends were trimmed by 3 bases and 1 base, with 19 bases remaining between them. In germline, CDR1 is GTSNPN, CDR2 SVGIG (reference sequence). The CDR3 here is CAWSRGIPPRSYEQYF. Written as DNA, the CDR3 is TGTGCCTGGAGCCGCGGGATCCCCCCCAGGTCCTACGAGCAGTACTTC.

The chain uses TRBV25-1 and TRBJ2-7; a possible D gene is TRBD1 (5 bases). The CDR3 extends over 12 amino acids. Germline V gives CDR1 MGHDK, CDR2 SYGVNS. V dropped 5 bases and J dropped 3 bases, with 8 bases sitting between them. The CDR3 DNA is TGTGCCAGCAGTAATCAGGGCTACGAGCAGTACTTC. Encoded protein: CASSNQGYEQYF.

This rearrangement joins TRBV28 to TRBJ2-7, with 11 bases that match TRBD1. Looked up from germline, CDR1 is MDHEN and CDR2 is SYDVKM. The V gene end was trimmed by 2 bases and the J gene end by 2 bases; junction bases not matched to a gene: 8. The CDR3 length is 17 residues. CDR3 in DNA: TGTGCCAGCAGTTTAAGTGCCGGACAGGGGGCACCCTACGAGCAGTACTTC. As protein: CASSLSAGQGAPYEQYF.

The chain links TRBV2 to TRBJ2-7; 7 bases fit TRBD2. Germline V gene data show CDR1 as SNHLY and CDR2 as FYNNEI. V shed 5 bases, J shed 2 bases, and the junction held 12 bases outside the gene matches. The CDR3 contains 16 residues. This CDR3 is CASSKIGLGDTYEQYF. The CDR3 bases are TGTGCCAGCAGTAAGATTGGACTAGGAGATACCTACGAGCAGTACTTC.

V usage is TRBV5-1 and J usage is TRBJ2-5; 8 positions agree with TRBD1. With 3 bases clipped from V and 4 bases from J, the junction kept 11 bases outside the gene matches. The CDR3 has 16 residues. CDR1 SGHRS and CDR2 YFSETQ come from the germline V gene. CDR3: CASSSSSGGTGETQYF. CDR3 DNA sequence: TGCGCCAGCAGCTCATCATCAGGGGGCACTGGAGAGACCCAGTACTTC.

The chain joins TRBV5-1 to TRBJ2-1; 7 bases align to TRBD2. The junction had 8 bases not matched to a gene; V was cut back by 4 bases and J by 4 bases. The CDR3 sequence is 15 residues long. Germline CDR1 SGHRS, CDR2 YFSETQ. This CDR3 is CASSPGTSEYNEQFF. The DNA for the CDR3 is TGCGCCAGCAGCCCCGGAACTAGCGAGTACAATGAGCAGTTCTTC.

The chain employs TRBV12-3 or TRBV12-4 and TRBJ2-1; no reliable D call. The CDR3 length is 11 residues. The ends were cut back, 6 bases at V and 2 bases at J, with 2 bases in the middle. The CDR3 is CASSTYNEQFF. The CDR3, as DNA: TGTGCCAGCAGCACCTACAATGAGCAGTTCTTC.

The rearrangement links TRBV15 to TRBJ2-2; 7 nucleotides line up with TRBD1. CDR3 length: 17 residues. The V segment lost 6 bases and the J segment 4 bases; nucleotides outside the gene matches: 14. Germline V lookup: CDR1 LNHNV, CDR2 YYDKDF (reference sequence). This chain's CDR3 is CATSPRGGLRVTGELFF. In nucleotides, the CDR3 is TGTGCCACCAGTCCTCGAGGGGGCCTAAGAGTCACCGGGGAGCTGTTTTTT.

The rearrangement uses TRBV19 and TRBJ1-2; TRBD1 matches at 7 bases. With 4 bases clipped from V and 8 bases from J, the junction kept 13 bases outside the gene matches. CDR3 size: 15 residues. Germline values: CDR1 LNHDA, CDR2 SQIVND (reference sequence). CDR3 bases: TGTGCCAGTAGTACCTATCCGACAGGGACCGACGGCTACACCTTC. Translation gives CASSTYPTGTDGYTF.

In DNA, the CDR3 is TGCGCCAGCAGCCAAGGACCGGGACAGAGGAACACTGAAGCTTTCTTT. Protein sequence: CASSQGPGQRNTEAFF. This sequence joins TRBV4-3 and TRBJ1-1; 7 bases are shared with TRBD1. The CDR3 contains 16 residues. Looked up from germline, CDR1 is LGHNA and CDR2 is YSLEER. V was clipped by 1 base and J by 1 base; unmatched bases: 6.

The rearrangement joins TRBV19 to TRBJ2-6; TRBD1 is a possible D gene (6 bases). Germline V gives CDR1 LNHDA, CDR2 SQIVND (reference sequence). This CDR3 is 17 amino acids long. V lost 3 bases and J lost 0, with 12 bases in between. CDR3 region: CASSIQGPPSGANVLTF. The CDR3 bases are TGTGCCAGTAGTATTCAGGGGCCTCCCTCTGGGGCCAACGTCCTGACTTTC.

The chain couples TRBV3-1 (or the pseudogene TRBV3-2) to TRBJ2-1; 10 nucleotides align to TRBD2. Per the germline V gene, CDR1 is LGHDT and CDR2 is YNNKEL (reference sequence). The V and J ends lost 0 bases and 14 bases, in that order; junction bases with no gene match: 7. The CDR3 totals 14 residues. CDR3 amino acids: CASSQDRTGTSEFF. The CDR3 DNA follows: TGTGCCAGCAGCCAAGATCGAACTGGGACTAGCGAGTTCTTC.

The CDR3 nucleotides read TGTGCCAGCAGGCCGACTAGCGGGTCCTTAGGGGAGCAGTACTTC. Translation: CASRPTSGSLGEQYF. This chain uses TRBV28 with TRBJ2-7, with 10 bases that match TRBD2. J gave up 7 bases and V 6 bases, and 12 bases lay outside the gene matches. The germline gives CDR1 MDHEN, CDR2 SYDVKM. The length of the CDR3 is 15 residues. The whole variable domain, filled in from reference TRBV28 and TRBJ2-7, reads DVKVTQSSRYLVKRTGEKVFLECVQDMDHENMFWYRQDPGLGLRLIYFSYDVKMKEKGDIPEGYSVSREKKERFSLILESASTNQTSMYLCASRPTSGSLGEQYFGPGTRLTVT.

There are a few counts of this clone. The rearrangement uses TRBV18 and TRBJ1-2; 12 bases line up with TRBD1. CDR1 KGHSH and CDR2 LQKENI come from the germline V gene. CDR3 length: 19 residues. Unmatched junction bases numbered 16, after V lost 1 base and J lost 7 bases. CDR3 residues: CASSPLRWGQGAPTSGYTF. Written as DNA, the CDR3 is TGTGCCAGCTCACCACTTAGATGGGGACAGGGGGCTCCCACTTCTGGCTACACCTTC.

This chain uses TRBV19 with TRBJ1-5; TRBD1 might be the D (6 bases). In germline, CDR1 is LNHDA, CDR2 SQIVND (reference sequence). The ends were cut back, 1 base at V and 2 bases at J, with 18 bases in the middle. The CDR3 runs 18 residues. DNA for the CDR3: TGTGCCAGTAGTATAGCTGTACAGGGTAGTAAGGGCAATCAGCCCCAGCATTTT. Translated, it gives CASSIAVQGSKGNQPQHF.

A few counts support this clone. The chain uses TRBV4-3 and TRBJ2-3; 9 bases fit TRBD2. Trimming removed 0 bases from V and 4 bases from J; junction bases left unmatched: 14. CDR3 length: 19 residues. Germline V lookup: CDR1 LGHNA, CDR2 YSLEER. The CDR3 DNA reads TGCGCCAGCAGCCAAGAGGGGGTTGATCTAGCGGGGACCTCAGATACGCAGTATTTT. This gives the protein CASSQEGVDLAGTSDTQYF.

This chain uses TRBV19 with TRBJ1-5; D is ambiguous. V was pared by 8 bases and J by 3 bases, with 14 bases between. Germline CDR1 is LNHDA and CDR2 is SQIVND (reference sequence). CDR3 length: 14 residues. Written as DNA, the CDR3 is TGTGCCAGTCGGGGTTTTACCCTCAATCAGCCCCAGCATTTT. It codes for CASRGFTLNQPQHF.

The chain is built from TRBV7-9 and TRBJ1-2, with D maybe TRBD1 (5 bases). The CDR3 is 15 residues long. Germline-derived CDR1 and CDR2 are SEHNR and FQNEAQ (reference sequence). V lost 5 bases to trimming and J lost 2 bases, with 15 bases between them. The CDR3 spells CASSPREGKNYGYTF. The DNA of the CDR3 is TGTGCCAGCAGCCCCAGGGAGGGGAAGAACTATGGCTACACCTTC.

The chain is built from TRBV6-5 and TRBJ2-3; 9 nucleotides line up with TRBD2. The CDR3 is 15 amino acids. The germline V gene encodes CDR1 MNHEY and CDR2 SVGAGI. The trim removed 1 base at V and 5 bases at J, leaving 4 bases unmatched. CDR3 DNA: TGTGCCAGCAGTTACTGGCGGGAGGGAGGAGATACGCAGTATTTT. Translating it yields CASSYWREGGDTQYF.

The rearrangement joins TRBV6-5 to TRBJ1-5; 7 bases fit TRBD1. The V gene end was trimmed by 6 bases and the J gene end by 4 bases; junction bases not matched to a gene: 6. CDR1 and CDR2 (germline): MNHEY, SVGAGI. This CDR3 is 14 amino acids long. The CDR3 DNA sequence: TGTGCCAGCAGCTGGGACAGACAAAATCAGCCCCAGCATTTT. The encoded protein is CASSWDRQNQPQHF.

The gene calls are TRBV6-6 and TRBJ2-1, with 8 positions matching TRBD1. V was clipped by 6 bases and J by 6 bases; unmatched bases: 7. CDR1 is MNHNY, CDR2 SVGAGI, per germline (reference sequence). This CDR3 region has 14 residues. CDR3 protein: CASSAGTGPNEQFF. Here the CDR3 DNA reads TGTGCCAGCAGCGCCGGGACAGGACCCAATGAGCAGTTCTTC.

The rearrangement uses TRBV5-6 and TRBJ2-7; no reliable D call. The CDR3 totals 12 residues. Deletions cut 2 bases from V and 4 bases from J, with 7 bases between. CDR1 and CDR2 (germline): SGHDT, YYEEEE. CDR3 protein: CASSFGSYEQYF. For the CDR3, the DNA is TGTGCCAGCAGCTTCGGGTCATACGAGCAGTACTTC. Supplemented by reference TRBV5-6 and TRBJ2-7, the full variable domain reads DAGVTQSPTHLIKTRGQQVTLRCSPKSGHDTVSWYQQALGQGPQFIFQYYEEEERQRGNFPDRFSGHQFPNYSSELNVNALLLGDSALYLCASSFGSYEQYFGPGTRLTVT.

In its sample, this clone was seen a few times. The V gene is TRBV7-9, the J gene TRBJ1-4; D is perhaps TRBD1 (6 bases). CDR1 and CDR2 from the germline V gene are SEHNR and FQNEAQ (reference sequence). Trimming took off 7 bases at V and 4 bases at J, with 13 bases between the two ends. The CDR3 has 14 amino acids. DNA of the CDR3: TGTGCCAGCACCCAGGACAGATTTAATGAAAAACTGTTTTTT. Encoded protein: CASTQDRFNEKLFF.

The genes are TRBV2 and TRBJ1-1; TRBD1 is a possible D gene (5 bases). V was pared by 10 bases and J by 1 base, with 10 bases between. This CDR3 contains 12 residues. CDR1 and CDR2 (germline): SNHLY, FYNNEI. The CDR3 here is CATRQQNTEAFF. Written as DNA, the CDR3 is TGTGCCACCCGACAGCAGAACACTGAAGCTTTCTTT.